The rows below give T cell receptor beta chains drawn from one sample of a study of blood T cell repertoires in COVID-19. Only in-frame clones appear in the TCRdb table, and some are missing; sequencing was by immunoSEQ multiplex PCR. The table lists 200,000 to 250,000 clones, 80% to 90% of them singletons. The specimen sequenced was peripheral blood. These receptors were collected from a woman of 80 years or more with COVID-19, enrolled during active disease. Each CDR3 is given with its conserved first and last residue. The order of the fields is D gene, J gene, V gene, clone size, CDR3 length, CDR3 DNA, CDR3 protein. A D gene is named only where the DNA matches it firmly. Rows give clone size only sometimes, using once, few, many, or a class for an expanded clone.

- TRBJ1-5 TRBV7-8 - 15 TGTGCCAGCAACTTGGAAGGTCTCCCGGGTCAGCCCCAGCATTTT CASNLEGLPGQPQHF
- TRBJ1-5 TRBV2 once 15 TGTGCCAGCAGTGAAGTATCCAGGGCCAATCAGCCCCAGCATTTT CASSEVSRANQPQHF
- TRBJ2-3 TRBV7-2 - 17 TGTGCCAGCAGCTCCCTCAAAAGGTCTAGAGGAGTCGATACGCAGTATTTT CASSSLKRSRGVDTQYF
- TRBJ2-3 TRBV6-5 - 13 TGTGCCAGCAGTTCCCTTCAGACAGATACGCAGTATTTT CASSSLQTDTQYF
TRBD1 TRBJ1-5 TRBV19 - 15 TGTGCCAGTACCGAGAATACAGGGGGCTATCAGCCCCAGCATTTT CASTENTGGYQPQHF
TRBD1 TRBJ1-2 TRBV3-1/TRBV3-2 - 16 TGTGCCAGCAGGACAACGAACCCAGGGGGCAACTATGGCTACACCTTC CASRTTNPGGNYGYTF
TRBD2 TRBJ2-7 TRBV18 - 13 TGTGCCAGCTCACCAGCTAGCGGGAGAGAGCAGTACTTC CASSPASGREQYF
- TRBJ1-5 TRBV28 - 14 TGTGCCAGCAGTTTTGGGGGGAGCGATCAGCCCCAGCATTTT CASSFGGSDQPQHF
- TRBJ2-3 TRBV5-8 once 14 TGTGCCAGCAGCCCCGGACACTCCACAGATACGCAGTATTTT CASSPGHSTDTQYF
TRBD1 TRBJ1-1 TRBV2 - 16 TGTGCCAGCAGGCCTGACAGGGGAATGGGGAACACTGAAGCTTTCTTT CASRPDRGMGNTEAFF
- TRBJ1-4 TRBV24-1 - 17 TGTGCCACCAGTGACCCAGGGAACCCATCAACTAATGAAAAACTGTTTTTT CATSDPGNPSTNEKLFF
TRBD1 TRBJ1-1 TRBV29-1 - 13 TGCAGCGTGCAGACAGGGTGGAACACTGAAGCTTTCTTT CSVQTGWNTEAFF
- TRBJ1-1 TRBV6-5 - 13 TGTGCCAGCAGTTACCAGGGGAACACTGAAGCTTTCTTT CASSYQGNTEAFF
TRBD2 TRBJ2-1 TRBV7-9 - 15 TGTGCCAGCAGCCCGGGGGGACTGGGGTCTTATGAGCAGTTCTTC CASSPGGLGSYEQFF
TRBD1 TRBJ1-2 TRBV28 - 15 TGTGCCAGCAGTTTACGAGGGACAGGGTACTATGGCTACACCTTC CASSLRGTGYYGYTF
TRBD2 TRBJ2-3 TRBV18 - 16 TGTGCCAGCTCACCACTTAGCGGGGGGGCTTCAGATACGCAGTATTTT CASSPLSGGASDTQYF
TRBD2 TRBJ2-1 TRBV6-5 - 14 TGTGCCAGCACCACCGGACTAGGGCTTGTTGAGCAGTTCTTC CASTTGLGLVEQFF
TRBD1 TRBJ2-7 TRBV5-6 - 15 TGTGCCAGCAGCTTGGGAAGGACAGGGGACTGGAAGCAGTACTTC CASSLGRTGDWKQYF
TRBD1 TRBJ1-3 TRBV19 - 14 TGTGCCAGTAGAGACAGGGGATCTGGAAACACCATATATTTT CASRDRGSGNTIYF
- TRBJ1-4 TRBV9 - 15 TGTGCCAGCAGCCCCACCGAGGCAACTAATGAAAAACTGTTTTTT CASSPTEATNEKLFF
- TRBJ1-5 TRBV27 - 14 TGTGCCAGCAGTCCCCCAGGGATCTCGTGGCCCCAGCATTTT CASSPPGISWPQHF
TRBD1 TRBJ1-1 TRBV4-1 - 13 TGCGCCAGCAGCCAAGGTAGGGGACAGGTTGCCGCGTTT CASSQGRGQVAAF
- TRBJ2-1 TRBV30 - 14 TGTGCCTGGAGTGCGGGATCCCCCTACAATGAGCAGTTCTTC CAWSAGSPYNEQFF
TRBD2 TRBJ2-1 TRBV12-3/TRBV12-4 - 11 TGTGCCAGCAGTTTCAGCGGGGGGCAGTTCTTC CASSFSGGQFF
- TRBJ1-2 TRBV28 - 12 TGTGCCAGCAGTGTAGTTAACTATGGCTACACCTTC CASSVVNYGYTF
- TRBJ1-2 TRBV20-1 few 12 TGCAGTGCTAGTGGGGGGGACTATGGCTACACCTTC CSASGGDYGYTF
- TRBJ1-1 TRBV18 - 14 TGTGCCAGCTCACCAGGGAGGGTGGCAACTGAAGCTTTCTTT CASSPGRVATEAFF
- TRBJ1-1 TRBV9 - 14 TGTGCCAGCAGCGTACTCCCAGGGAACACTGAAGCTTTCTTT CASSVLPGNTEAFF
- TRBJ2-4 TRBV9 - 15 TGTGCCAGCAGCGTAGAGGGGCAGCACAAAAACATTCAGTACTTC CASSVEGQHKNIQYF
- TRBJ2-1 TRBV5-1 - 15 TGCGCCAGCAGCTTGGTTGGGGAGCCCTACAATGAGCAGTTCTTC CASSLVGEPYNEQFF
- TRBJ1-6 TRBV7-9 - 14 TGTGCCAGCAGCTTAGGCGCTACTAATTCACCCCTCCACTTT CASSLGATNSPLHF
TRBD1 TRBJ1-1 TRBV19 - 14 TGTGCCAGTAGTATACCTCCGGGACAGGGTCAAGCTTTCTTT CASSIPPGQGQAFF
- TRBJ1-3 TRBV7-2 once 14 TGTGCCAGCAGCTTAGGGGTAGGGGTCAACACCATATATTTT CASSLGVGVNTIYF
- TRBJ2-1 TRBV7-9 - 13 TGTGCCAGCAGCTTTTTTGCGGACAATGAGCAGTTCTTC CASSFFADNEQFF
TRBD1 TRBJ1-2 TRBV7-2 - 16 TGTGCCAGCAGCCCAGGGACAGGGGCTTCTAACTATGGCTACACCTTC CASSPGTGASNYGYTF
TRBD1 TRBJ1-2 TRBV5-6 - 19 TGTGCCAGCAGCTTCCGGGGCGGACAGGGGTCCGCATTTAACTATGGCTACACCTTC CASSFRGGQGSAFNYGYTF
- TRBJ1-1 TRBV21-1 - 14 TGTGCCAGCAGCGTCCGACAGGGGAACACTGAAGCTTTCTTT CASSVRQGNTEAFF
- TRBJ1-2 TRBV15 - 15 TGTGCCACCAGCAGAGATATGGGAGGAGGCACTGGCTACACCTTC CATSRDMGGGTGYTF
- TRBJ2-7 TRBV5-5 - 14 TGTGCCAGCAACGCCGGGACAACCTCCTACGAGCAGTACTTC CASNAGTTSYEQYF
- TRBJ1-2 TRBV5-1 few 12 TGCGCCAGCAGCTTGCAGGGAGGCGGCTACACCTTC CASSLQGGGYTF
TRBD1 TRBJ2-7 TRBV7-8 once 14 TGTGCCAGCAGTCCCGGACAGGGGCGATACGAGCAGTACTTC CASSPGQGRYEQYF
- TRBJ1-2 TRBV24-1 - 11 TGTGCCACCAGTATTGGTGCGGGCTACACCTTC CATSIGAGYTF
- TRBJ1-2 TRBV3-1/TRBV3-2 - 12 TGTGCCAGCAGCCCAGGAAGGTCAATCTACACCTTC CASSPGRSIYTF
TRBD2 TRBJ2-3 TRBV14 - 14 TGTGCCAGCAGCCCCGGGACTAGCGGAAATACGCAGTATTTT CASSPGTSGNTQYF
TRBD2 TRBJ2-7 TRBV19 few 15 TGTGCCAGTAGTGCCGGGACTAGCGGGAGTGGGGAGCAGTACTTC CASSAGTSGSGEQYF
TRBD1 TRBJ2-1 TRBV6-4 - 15 TGTGCCAGCAGTGACTCACAGGGGGGCTACAATGAGCAGTTCTTC CASSDSQGGYNEQFF
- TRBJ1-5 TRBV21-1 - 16 TGTGCCAGCAGCAAAAGAAAGGGAAGGGGAAATCAGCCCCAGCATTTT CASSKRKGRGNQPQHF
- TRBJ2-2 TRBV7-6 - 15 TGTGCCAGCAGCGCGGCGCGGGCACCCGGGGGGGAGCTGTTTTTT CASSAARAPGGELFF
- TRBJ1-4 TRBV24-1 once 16 TGTGCCACCAGTGATGGAGATACAGGGAAGAGGGAAAAACTGTTTTTT CATSDGDTGKREKLFF
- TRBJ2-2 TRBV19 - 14 TGTGCCAGTAGTAGGGCCTCGAACACCGGGGAGCTGTTTTTT CASSRASNTGELFF
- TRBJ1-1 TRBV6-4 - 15 TGTGCCAGCAGTGCCGATGGGGGGGGCTACACTGAAGCTTTCTTT CASSADGGGYTEAFF
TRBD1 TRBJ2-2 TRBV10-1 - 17 TGCGCCAGCAGTGAGTCGATAGGGACAGGAAACACCGGGGAGCTGTTTTTT CASSESIGTGNTGELFF